This is a list of T cell receptor beta chains from one sample in a study of shared clonotypes between healthy human individuals. The table came from immunoSEQ multiplex PCR; TCRdb's copy has only in-frame clones and leaves some out. The sample gives about 610,000 clones, around 96% of which show up once; 0.095% to 0.13% is in the top ten. The sample was naive CD8+ T cells sorted from blood. Receptors originate from a woman younger than 45 in good health. Both conserved end residues are part of each CDR3. Each record gives: D gene, V gene, clone size, J gene, CDR3 DNA, CDR3 protein. A D gene is named only where the DNA matches it firmly. Clone size is stated in some rows and not others, as once, few, many or a class when expanded.

D: NA
V: TRBV4-1
size: NA
J: TRBJ1-4
DNA: TGCGCCAGCAGCCAAGAAGGCCGGGCCGTGAATGAAAAACTGTTTTTT
CDR3: CASSQEGRAVNEKLFF

D: NA
V: TRBV28
size: NA
J: TRBJ1-6
DNA: TGTGCCAGCAGACCCACCCACGGCATTGGTTCACCCCTCCACTTT
CDR3: CASRPTHGIGSPLHF

D: TRBD1
V: TRBV29-1
size: once
J: TRBJ1-3
DNA: TGCAGCGTAGTTTACCCGGGACAGTCTGGAAACACCATATATTTT
CDR3: CSVVYPGQSGNTIYF

D: TRBD2
V: TRBV27
size: NA
J: TRBJ2-3
DNA: TGTGCCAGCAGTTTATATTCTAGCGGTTACACAGATACGCAGTATTTT
CDR3: CASSLYSSGYTDTQYF

D: NA
V: TRBV5-6
size: NA
J: TRBJ2-5
DNA: TGTGCCAGCAGCTTCGGCAGCCAAGAGACCCAGTACTTC
CDR3: CASSFGSQETQYF

D: NA
V: TRBV27
size: NA
J: TRBJ2-7
DNA: TGTGCCAGCAGATTCGGGACCGCCTACGAGCAGTACTTC
CDR3: CASRFGTAYEQYF

D: NA
V: TRBV10-3
size: NA
J: TRBJ2-2
DNA: TGTGCCATCAGTGAGGGTATGGCAGGGGACTTTTCGACCGGGGAGCTGTTTTTT
CDR3: CAISEGMAGDFSTGELFF

D: NA
V: TRBV5-4
size: NA
J: TRBJ2-5
DNA: TGTGCCAGCAGCTCCACCGGGACGGCTCAAGAGACCCAGTACTTC
CDR3: CASSSTGTAQETQYF

D: NA
V: TRBV5-8
size: NA
J: TRBJ2-7
DNA: TGTGCCAGCAGCTTGACAAGAGACTCCTACGAGCAGTACTTC
CDR3: CASSLTRDSYEQYF

D: NA
V: TRBV6-6
size: NA
J: TRBJ2-7
DNA: TGTGCCAGCAATCCCCTCGAGGGAGGGGGTAGGGACGAGCAGTACTTC
CDR3: CASNPLEGGGRDEQYF

D: NA
V: TRBV21-1
size: NA
J: TRBJ1-1
DNA: TGTGCCAGCAGCGCCCGACCTTCGGGACACCTCTTCGGCACTGAAGCTTTCTTT
CDR3: CASSARPSGHLFGTEAFF

D: NA
V: TRBV7-9
size: NA
J: TRBJ2-2
DNA: TGTGCCAGCACCTCCCCGGGTAGGAACACCGGGGAGCTGTTTTTT
CDR3: CASTSPGRNTGELFF

D: NA
V: TRBV10-3
size: NA
J: TRBJ1-2
DNA: TGTGCCATCAGTGACCGGGGCCGGGCCTATGGCTACACCTTC
CDR3: CAISDRGRAYGYTF

D: TRBD2
V: TRBV5-6
size: NA
J: TRBJ2-1
DNA: TGTGCCAGCAGCTTGTTGCTAGCGGGCAATGAGCAGTTCTTC
CDR3: CASSLLLAGNEQFF

D: NA
V: TRBV27
size: NA
J: TRBJ2-7
DNA: TGTGCCAGCAGCCTCACAGGGACGCGGCAGTACTTC
CDR3: CASSLTGTRQYF

D: NA
V: TRBV6-6
size: NA
J: TRBJ2-7
DNA: TGTGCCAGCAGTTACTTCGAGGGAGGCTACGAGCAGTACTTC
CDR3: CASSYFEGGYEQYF

D: TRBD1
V: TRBV7-9
size: NA
J: TRBJ2-1
DNA: TGTGCCGGAAAGGGACAGGCGAACAATGAGCAGTTCTTC
CDR3: CAGKGQANNEQFF

D: NA
V: TRBV5-4
size: NA
J: TRBJ2-2
DNA: TGTGCCAGCAGCTATAACCCCTCTCCCGGGGAGCTGTTTTTT
CDR3: CASSYNPSPGELFF

D: TRBD1
V: TRBV5-1
size: few
J: TRBJ1-4
DNA: TGCGCCAGCAGCTTGTCAGGGGGAGATGAAAAACTGTTTTTT
CDR3: CASSLSGGDEKLFF

D: NA
V: TRBV19
size: NA
J: TRBJ1-1
DNA: TGTGCCAGTAGAATTCGGGACTCTGGCACTGAAGCTTTCTTT
CDR3: CASRIRDSGTEAFF

D: NA
V: TRBV10-3
size: NA
J: TRBJ2-2
DNA: TGTGCCATCAGTGAGTCGGCACCTGGAAGCACCGGGGAGCTGTTTTTT
CDR3: CAISESAPGSTGELFF

D: NA
V: TRBV13
size: NA
J: TRBJ2-5
DNA: TGTGCCAGCAGCTTATTGCAGGACCAAGAGACCCAGTACTTC
CDR3: CASSLLQDQETQYF

D: NA
V: TRBV28
size: NA
J: TRBJ2-2
DNA: TGTGCCAGCAGTCCCCTATGGAGGATGAACACCGGGGAGCTGTTTTTT
CDR3: CASSPLWRMNTGELFF

D: NA
V: TRBV5-4
size: NA
J: TRBJ2-2
DNA: TGTGCCAGCAGCCGCACCGGGCAGGCCAGCACCGGGGAGCTGTTTTTT
CDR3: CASSRTGQASTGELFF

D: NA
V: TRBV7-9
size: NA
J: TRBJ1-1
DNA: TGTGCCAGCAGCTTAGCGGAAACAGGGAGAATGAACACTGAAGCTTTCTTT
CDR3: CASSLAETGRMNTEAFF

D: NA
V: TRBV29-1
size: NA
J: TRBJ2-2
DNA: TGCAGCGTCCCGGGACTTATCACCGGGGAGCTGTTTTTT
CDR3: CSVPGLITGELFF

D: NA
V: TRBV29-1
size: NA
J: TRBJ1-2
DNA: TGCAGCGTTGAGGGCGAGGGGCCCTTCTATGGCTACACCTTC
CDR3: CSVEGEGPFYGYTF

D: NA
V: TRBV9
size: NA
J: TRBJ1-3
DNA: TGTGCCAGCAGCGTAGGTAGGACATACGGAAACACCATATATTTT
CDR3: CASSVGRTYGNTIYF

D: NA
V: TRBV28
size: NA
J: TRBJ1-5
DNA: TGTGCCAGTAAAATAAGGGGCAATCAGCCCCAGCATTTT
CDR3: CASKIRGNQPQHF

D: NA
V: TRBV7-2
size: NA
J: TRBJ2-2
DNA: TGTGCCAGCAGCTTAGTCCGGGCGAACACCGGGGAGCTGTTTTTT
CDR3: CASSLVRANTGELFF

D: TRBD1
V: TRBV6-5
size: NA
J: TRBJ2-7
DNA: TGTGCCAGCAGTTACACCCCGACAGGGGGCTTCTACGAGCAGTACTTC
CDR3: CASSYTPTGGFYEQYF